This TCR beta chain was recovered during a study of blood T cell repertoires in COVID-19. Study-level information: Acute-phase and convalescent COVID-19 samples originated in the United States, Italy and Spain. Nucleic acid was either cDNA or gDNA, and it came from T cells, B-cell-depleted T cells, or PBMCs.

In the original workflow: From reference gene primer amplification, estimates of nucleated cell counts were derived. Clones were sequenced by immunoSEQ multiplex PCR, and TCRdb holds only the in-frame ones, with some missing. Clone size and the V and J calls come from that table; the DNA yielded D and trimming. The table includes 190,000 or so clones, more than 70% detected once. The CDR3 consists of 14 residues. In germline, CDR1 is MGHDK, CDR2 SYGVNS. V was clipped by 5 bases and J by 4 bases, with 14 bases between them. The chain employs TRBV25-1 and TRBJ1-2; D remains unclear. Sequencing was done on a sample of peripheral blood. This clonotype was sampled from a middle-aged man with active or convalescent COVID-19. In DNA form, the CDR3 reads TGTGCCAGCAGTACGGAGGGCGAGGGCTATGGCTACACCTTC. It encodes CASSTEGEGYGYTF.